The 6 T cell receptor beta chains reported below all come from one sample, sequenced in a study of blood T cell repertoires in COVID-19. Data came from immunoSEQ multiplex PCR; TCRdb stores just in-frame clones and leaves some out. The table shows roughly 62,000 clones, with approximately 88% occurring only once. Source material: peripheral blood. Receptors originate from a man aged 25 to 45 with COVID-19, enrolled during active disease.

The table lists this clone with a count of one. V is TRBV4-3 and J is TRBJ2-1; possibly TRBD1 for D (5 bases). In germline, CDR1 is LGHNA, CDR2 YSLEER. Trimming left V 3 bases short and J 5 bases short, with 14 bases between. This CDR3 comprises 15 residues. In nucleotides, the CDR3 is TGCGCCAGCAGCCAGTGGGTAACAGGAAACAATGAGCAGTTCTTC. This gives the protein CASSQWVTGNNEQFF.

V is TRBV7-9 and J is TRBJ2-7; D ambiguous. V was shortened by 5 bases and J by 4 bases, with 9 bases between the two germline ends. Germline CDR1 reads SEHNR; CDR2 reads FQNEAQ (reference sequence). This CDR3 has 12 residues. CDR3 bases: TGTGCCAGCAGCCAGAGGCAGTACGAGCAGTACTTC. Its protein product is CASSQRQYEQYF.

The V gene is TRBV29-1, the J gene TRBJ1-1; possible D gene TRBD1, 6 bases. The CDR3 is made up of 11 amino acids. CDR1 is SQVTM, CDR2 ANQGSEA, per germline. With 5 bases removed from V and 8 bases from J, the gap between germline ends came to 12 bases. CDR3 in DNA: TGCAGCGTTAATACACAGGGAGAAGCTTTCTTT. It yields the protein CSVNTQGEAFF.

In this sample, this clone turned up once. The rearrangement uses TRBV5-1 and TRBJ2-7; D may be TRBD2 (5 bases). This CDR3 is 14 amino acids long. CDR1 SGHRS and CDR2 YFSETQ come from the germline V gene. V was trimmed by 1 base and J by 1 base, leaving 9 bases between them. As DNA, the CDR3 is TGCGCCAGCAGCTTGTCGGGGAGTTCCTACGAGCAGTACTTC. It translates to CASSLSGSSYEQYF.

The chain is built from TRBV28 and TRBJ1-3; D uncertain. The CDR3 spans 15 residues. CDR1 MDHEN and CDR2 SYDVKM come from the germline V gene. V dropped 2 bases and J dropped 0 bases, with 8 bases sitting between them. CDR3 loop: CASSLGPSSGNTIYF. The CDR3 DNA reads TGTGCCAGCAGTTTAGGGCCGAGCTCTGGAAACACCATATATTTT.

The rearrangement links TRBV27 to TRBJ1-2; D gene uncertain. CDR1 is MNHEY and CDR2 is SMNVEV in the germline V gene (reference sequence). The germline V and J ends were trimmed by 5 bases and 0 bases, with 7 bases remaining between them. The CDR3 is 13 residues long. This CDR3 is CASSPTPNYGYTF. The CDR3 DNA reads TGTGCCAGCAGTCCGACTCCTAACTATGGCTACACCTTC.